The rows below give T cell receptor beta chains drawn from one sample of a study of Graves' ophthalmopathy and Graves' hyperthyroidism. TCRdb re-derived calls from the multiplex PCR reads in MiXCR, one entry per CDR3 protein. The data contain about 400,000 distinct CDR3 sequences, around 16% of them seen just once; the ten biggest clones take up roughly 1.5%. The sequencing sample was made of peripheral blood. All receptors derive from a woman aged 18-35 years with Graves' ophthalmopathy. Each CDR3 is given with its conserved first and last residue. The order of the fields is J gene, V gene, clone size, D gene, CDR3 DNA, CDR3 protein. D genes are given only for firm matches. The size of a clone is reported for some rows only, either as once, few or many, or as a class for expanded clones.

J: TRBJ1-1; V: TRBV12-3/TRBV12-4; size: many; D: NA; DNA: TGTGCCAGCAGTTCCACGTGGGGGGTTACTGAAGCTTTCTTT; CDR3: CASSSTWGVTEAFF
J: TRBJ1-1; V: TRBV12-3/TRBV12-4; size: many; D: NA; DNA: TGTGCCAGCAGCCGTCCTGGTACAGGGGAAGCTTTCTTT; CDR3: CASSRPGTGEAFF
J: TRBJ1-3; V: TRBV10-3; size: many; D: NA; DNA: TGTGCCATCAGTGAGTCCAAGTGGTACACCATATATTTT; CDR3: CAISESKWYTIYF
J: TRBJ2-4; V: TRBV2; size: many; D: NA; DNA: TGTGCCAGCACCCGAAGAGGGGATCTAGCCAAAAACATTCAGTACTTC; CDR3: CASTRRGDLAKNIQYF
J: TRBJ1-3; V: TRBV6-2/TRBV6-3; size: many; D: NA; DNA: TGTGCCAGCAGGGCTGGAGGGACCTCTGGAAACACCATATATTTT; CDR3: CASRAGGTSGNTIYF
J: TRBJ1-1; V: TRBV6-1; size: many; D: NA; DNA: TGTGCCAGCAAATTCTCCGGAAAGAACACTGAAGCTTTCTTT; CDR3: CASKFSGKNTEAFF
J: TRBJ2-6; V: TRBV24-1; size: many; D: NA; DNA: TGTGCCACCAGTGAACCTGGGGCCAACGTCCTGACTTTC; CDR3: CATSEPGANVLTF
J: TRBJ1-2; V: TRBV6-1; size: many; D: NA; DNA: TGTGCCAGCAGTGCCGGGCCGACGATATATGGCTACACCTTC; CDR3: CASSAGPTIYGYTF
J: TRBJ1-1; V: TRBV12-5; size: many; D: TRBD1; DNA: TGTGCTAGTGGTTCGACAGGGGGAATTCAAGCTTTCTTT; CDR3: CASGSTGGIQAFF
J: TRBJ2-7; V: TRBV28; size: many; D: NA; DNA: TGTGCCAGCCGGGACTCGAGCTCCTACGAGCAGTACTTC; CDR3: CASRDSSSYEQYF
J: TRBJ2-6; V: TRBV5-1; size: many; D: NA; DNA: TGCGCCAGCAGCTGGCAGGGGACTGGGGCCAACGTCCTGACTTTC; CDR3: CASSWQGTGANVLTF
J: TRBJ1-1; V: TRBV7-9; size: many; D: NA; DNA: TGTGCCAGCAGCCCAACCGACGGAAACACTGAAGCTTTCTTT; CDR3: CASSPTDGNTEAFF
J: TRBJ2-7; V: TRBV30; size: many; D: NA; DNA: TGTGCCTGGAGTGTAGACACCCACGAGCAGTACTTC; CDR3: CAWSVDTHEQYF
J: TRBJ2-5; V: TRBV27; size: once; D: NA; DNA: TGTGCCAGCAAACATGGCTCGATCGGACCGGGGGAGACCCAGTACTTC; CDR3: CASKHGSIGPGETQYF
J: TRBJ1-1; V: TRBV12-3/TRBV12-4; size: NA; D: NA; DNA: TGTGCCAGCAGTTGGTTAGGCGAGCCTGAAGCTTTCTTT; CDR3: CASSWLGEPEAFF
J: TRBJ2-2; V: TRBV13; size: many; D: NA; DNA: TGTGCCAGCAGCTCACTCCGGCTCGGGGACACCGGGGAGCTGTTTTTT; CDR3: CASSSLRLGDTGELFF
J: TRBJ1-5; V: TRBV19; size: many; D: NA; DNA: TGTGCCAGCCACCCGCCCTTTGGCCGGCATCAGCCCCAGCATTTT; CDR3: CASHPPFGRHQPQHF
J: TRBJ2-4; V: TRBV18; size: few; D: TRBD1; DNA: TGTGCCAGCTCACCGGACAGGGTCCGCGAAAACATTCAGTACTTC; CDR3: CASSPDRVRENIQYF
J: TRBJ2-7; V: TRBV5-1; size: many; D: TRBD1; DNA: TGCGCCAGCAGCTTGTTACTGGGACAGGGTTCCTACGAGCAGTACTTC; CDR3: CASSLLLGQGSYEQYF
J: TRBJ1-1; V: TRBV30; size: many; D: TRBD1; DNA: TGTGCCTGGGGGGACAGCATGAACACTGAAGCTTTCTTT; CDR3: CAWGDSMNTEAFF
J: TRBJ1-2; V: TRBV29-1; size: many; D: NA; DNA: TGCAGCGTATCGGCACAGGGATCCGGTGGCTACACCTTC; CDR3: CSVSAQGSGGYTF
J: TRBJ1-1; V: TRBV6-5; size: many; D: NA; DNA: TGTGCCAGCAGATACAGGGCAAACACTGAAGCTTTCTTT; CDR3: CASRYRANTEAFF
J: TRBJ2-1; V: TRBV6-1; size: many; D: TRBD2; DNA: TGTGCCAGCAGTGAAGCCCCCCTAGCGGGCAATGAGCAGTTCTTC; CDR3: CASSEAPLAGNEQFF